What follows are 2 T cell receptor beta chains derived from one specimen sequenced in a study of Graves' ophthalmopathy and Graves' hyperthyroidism. Amplified TCR beta CDR3 regions were obtained using RNA transcripts as template. First-round RT-PCR employed HTBI primers, with a second-round multiplex PCR after it. Each CDR3 protein gets one entry after TCRdb re-called the multiplex PCR reads with MiXCR. The data hold about 1.1 million distinct CDR3 sequences, with around a third observed a single time. The sequenced sample was peripheral blood or thyroid tissue (not recorded which). Receptors were obtained from an adult man with Graves' hyperthyroidism.

This clonotype was seen at least ten times. This chain uses TRBV2 with TRBJ1-1; D unclear. V shed 3 bases and J shed 0 bases, with 5 bases lying between them. This CDR3 spans 13 amino acids. The V gene's germline CDR1 is SNHLY and CDR2 FYNNEI. CDR3 protein: CASSDGVNTEAFF. The CDR3 region has the DNA TGTGCCAGCAGTGATGGGGTGAACACTGAAGCTTTCTTT.

This clonotype was detected ten times or more. The gene calls are TRBV29-1 and TRBJ2-5; the match to TRBD2 covers 9 bases. The V gene's germline CDR1 is SQVTM and CDR2 ANQGSEA. J was trimmed by 2 bases and V by 4 bases; bases with no gene match: 11. CDR3 length equals 16 residues. CDR3 in amino acids: CSVAVGGGAWQETQYF. In DNA form, the CDR3 reads TGCAGCGTTGCAGTGGGCGGGGGGGCTTGGCAAGAGACCCAGTACTTC.